This T cell receptor beta chain was captured by sequencing in a study of shared clonotypes between healthy human individuals. Study overall: CD4 naive and CD4 memory each took three plates per donor, while CD8 naive took two and CD8 memory one.

It was CD45RO-negative cells, positively selected for CCR7, that made up naive CD8 cells, with terminally differentiated effector memory CD45RA+ cells excluded. Donors comprised only Caucasian adults living in Nashville, Tennessee. Generated by immunoSEQ multiplex PCR, the TCRdb table keeps only in-frame clones and is missing some. This sample yields around 2,100,000 clones, of which about 94% are seen a single time; less than 1.5% belongs to the top ten. Looked up from germline, CDR1 is MGHDK and CDR2 is SYGVNS. This CDR3 is 13 amino acids long. V dropped 2 bases and J dropped 6 bases, with 8 bases sitting between them.

The origin of this receptor is a man between 18 and 35 years old in good health. The chain carries TRBV25-1 and TRBJ2-1; D gene ambiguous. Sequenced: naive CD8+ T cells sorted from blood. The DNA of the CDR3 is TGTGCCAGCAGTGAAGTAACGGCCAATGAGCAGTTCTTC. Its protein is CASSEVTANEQFF. Based on the CDR3 plus reference TRBV25-1 and TRBJ2-1, the full variable domain is EADIYQTPRYLVIGTGKKITLECSQTMGHDKMYWYQQDPGMELHLIHYSYGVNSTEKGDLSSESTVSRIRTEHFPLTLESARPSHTSQYLCASSEVTANEQFFGPGTRLTVL.